This TCR beta chain was identified in a study of T cell repertoires in Merkel cell carcinoma (dated by TCRdb to about 2019). Regarding the research as a whole: The study excluded patients who had received intralesional immunotherapy or systemic immune checkpoint blockade before the biopsy. MCPyV-specific clonotypes were first defined by tetramer sorting, cloning and paired TCR sequencing of expanded tumor-infiltrating lymphocytes. To be included, a subject needed both a diagnosis of MCPyV-positive Merkel cell carcinoma and tumor-infiltrating lymphocytes that had been successfully expanded in vitro. General findings and caveats noted by the study authors: No normal tissue biopsies were studied.

As regards this clone: Its antigen is unknown. No qualities accompany the bases; no much larger clone lies one base away.

Study subjects had biopsy-confirmed Merkel cell carcinoma that was MCPyV-positive, and every subject had positive serum antibodies to T-antigen. Genomic DNA was extracted from five or six adjacent 10-micron frozen tumor sections without cell sorting or culture. Optimal cutting temperature compound was used to freeze tumor biopsy tissue measuring roughly 5 x 5 x 5 mm. In the frozen biopsy, scout sections stained with hematoxylin and eosin confirmed plenty of Merkel cell carcinoma along with infiltrating cells. TRB CDR3 sequencing and data processing of tumor genomic DNA were performed with the immunoSEQ assay. Imported from immuneACCESS, the table was reduced by TCRdb to in-frame sequences with V and J called. These copies leave out some clones; in studies compared against another copy, an unresolved V gene accounts for under half, and the cause of the remainder is not known. This sample gives about 14,000 clones in total; approximately 73% of them show up just once. The top ten hold 15% to 20% of the sample.

The CDR3 runs 15 amino acids, cysteine and phenylalanine included. Of all the DNA, just the CDR3 is kept, 45 bases in frame from base 1. According to the germline V gene, CDR1 reads MDHEN and CDR2 reads SYDVKM. Clipping removes 5 bases from V and 8 bases from J, with 13 as the unmatched junction base count. The rearrangement combines TRBV28 with TRBJ2-3, with 7 central nucleotides matching TRBD1. Material for sequencing was tumor tissue. The sequence came from an adult with Merkel cell carcinoma. The CDR3 protein: CASSRHAGGEGTQYF. The DNA reads TGTGCCAGCAGTAGGCACGCAGGGGGAGAAGGTACGCAGTATTTT.